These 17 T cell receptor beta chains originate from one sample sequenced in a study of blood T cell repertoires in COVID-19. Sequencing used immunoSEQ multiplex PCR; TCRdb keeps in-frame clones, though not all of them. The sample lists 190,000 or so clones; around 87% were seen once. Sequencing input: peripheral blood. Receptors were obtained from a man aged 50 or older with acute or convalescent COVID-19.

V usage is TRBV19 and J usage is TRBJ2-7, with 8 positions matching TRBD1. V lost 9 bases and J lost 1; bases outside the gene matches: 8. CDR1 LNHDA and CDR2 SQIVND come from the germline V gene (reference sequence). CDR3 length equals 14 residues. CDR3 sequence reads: CASQGAPPSYEQYV. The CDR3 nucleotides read TGTGCCAGCCAGGGGGCCCCACCTTCCTACGAGCAGTACGTC.

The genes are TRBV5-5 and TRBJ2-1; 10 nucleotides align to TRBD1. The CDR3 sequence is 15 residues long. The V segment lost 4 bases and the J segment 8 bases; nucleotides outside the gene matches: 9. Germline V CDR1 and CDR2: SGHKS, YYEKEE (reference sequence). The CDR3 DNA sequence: TGTGCCAGCAGCCCCCCCGGGACAGGGGTCGATGAGCAGTTCTTC. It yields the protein CASSPPGTGVDEQFF.

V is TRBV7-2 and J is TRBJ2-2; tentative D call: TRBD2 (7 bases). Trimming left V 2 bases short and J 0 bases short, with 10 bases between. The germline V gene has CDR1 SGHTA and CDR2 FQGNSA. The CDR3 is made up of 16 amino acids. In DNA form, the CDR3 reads TGTGCCAGCAGCTTATGGGGGGGCTCGAACACCGGGGAGCTGTTTTTT. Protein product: CASSLWGGSNTGELFF.

CDR3 bases: TGTGCCTGGAGTGATCTCGCGGGTGAGACCCAGTACTTC. It yields the protein CAWSDLAGETQYF. The chain combines TRBV30 with TRBJ2-5; a possible D gene is TRBD2 (5 bases). Germline V gene data show CDR1 as GTSNPN and CDR2 as SVGIG (reference sequence). The CDR3 loop spans 13 amino acids. V shed 1 base and J shed 5 bases, with 11 bases lying between them.

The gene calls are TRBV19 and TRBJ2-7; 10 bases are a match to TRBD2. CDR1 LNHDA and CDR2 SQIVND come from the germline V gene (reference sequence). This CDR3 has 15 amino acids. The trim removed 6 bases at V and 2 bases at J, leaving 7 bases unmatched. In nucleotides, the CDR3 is TGTGCCAGTAGCAAGGCCAGCGGGGGGGCCTACGAGCAGTACGTC. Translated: CASSKASGGAYEQYV.

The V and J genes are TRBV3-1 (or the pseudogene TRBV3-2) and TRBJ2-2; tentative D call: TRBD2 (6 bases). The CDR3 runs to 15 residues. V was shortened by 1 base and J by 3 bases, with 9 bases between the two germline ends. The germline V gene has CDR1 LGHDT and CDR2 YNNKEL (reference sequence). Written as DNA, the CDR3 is TGTGCCAGCAGCCAAGCCGGGGGACACACCGGGGAGCTGTTTTTT. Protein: CASSQAGGHTGELFF.

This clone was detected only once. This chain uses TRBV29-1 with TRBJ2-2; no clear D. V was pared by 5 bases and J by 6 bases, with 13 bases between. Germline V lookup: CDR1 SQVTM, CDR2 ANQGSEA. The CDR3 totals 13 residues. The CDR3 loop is CSVKPTVAGELFF. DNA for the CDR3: TGCAGCGTTAAACCGACTGTTGCCGGGGAGCTGTTTTTT.

This CDR3 is CASSWGTGPYEQYV. The DNA for the CDR3 is TGTGCCAGCAGTTGGGGGACAGGCCCCTACGAGCAGTACGTC. The V gene is TRBV11-2, the J gene TRBJ2-7; 8 bases fit TRBD1. Trimming took 6 bases from V and 2 from J; bases not matched to a gene: 6. Germline assignment: CDR1 SGHAT and CDR2 FQNNGV. The CDR3 length is 14 residues.

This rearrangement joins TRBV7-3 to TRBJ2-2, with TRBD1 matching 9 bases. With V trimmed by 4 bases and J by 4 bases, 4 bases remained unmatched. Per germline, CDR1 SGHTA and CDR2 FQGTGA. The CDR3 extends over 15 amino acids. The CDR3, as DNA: TGTGCCAGCAGCTCACAGGGGGCGGGCACCGGGGAGCTGTTTTTT. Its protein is CASSSQGAGTGELFF.

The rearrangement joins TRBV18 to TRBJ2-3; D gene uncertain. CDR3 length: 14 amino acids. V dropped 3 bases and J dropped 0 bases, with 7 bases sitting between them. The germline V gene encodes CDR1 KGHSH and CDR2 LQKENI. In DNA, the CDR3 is TGTGCCAGCTCACCGAACTATAGCACAGATACGCAGTATTTT. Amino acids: CASSPNYSTDTQYF.

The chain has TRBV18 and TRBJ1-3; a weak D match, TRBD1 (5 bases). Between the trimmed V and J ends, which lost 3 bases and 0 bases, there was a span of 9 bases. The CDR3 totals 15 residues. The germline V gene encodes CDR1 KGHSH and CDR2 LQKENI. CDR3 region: CASSPGLTSGNTIYF. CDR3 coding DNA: TGTGCCAGCTCACCGGGACTGACCTCTGGAAACACCATATATTTT.

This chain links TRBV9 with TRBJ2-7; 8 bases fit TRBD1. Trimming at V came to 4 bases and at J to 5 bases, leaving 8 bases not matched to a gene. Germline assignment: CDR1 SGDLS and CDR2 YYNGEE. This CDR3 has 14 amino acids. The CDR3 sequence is CASSSGQVGDEQYF. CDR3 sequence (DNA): TGTGCCAGCAGCTCGGGACAGGTGGGGGACGAGCAGTACTTC.

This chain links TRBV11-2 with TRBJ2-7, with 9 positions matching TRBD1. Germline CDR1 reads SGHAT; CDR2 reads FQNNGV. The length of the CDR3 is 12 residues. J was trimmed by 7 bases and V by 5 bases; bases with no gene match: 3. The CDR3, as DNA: TGTGCCAGCAGCGGACAGGGGTGGGAGCAGTACTTC. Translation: CASSGQGWEQYF.

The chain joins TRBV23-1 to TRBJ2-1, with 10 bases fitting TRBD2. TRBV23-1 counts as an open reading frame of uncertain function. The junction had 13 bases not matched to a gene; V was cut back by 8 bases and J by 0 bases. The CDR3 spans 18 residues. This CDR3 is CASPTGLATRSSYNEQFF. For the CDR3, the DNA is TGCGCCAGCCCAACGGGACTAGCGACCCGGAGCTCCTACAATGAGCAGTTCTTC.

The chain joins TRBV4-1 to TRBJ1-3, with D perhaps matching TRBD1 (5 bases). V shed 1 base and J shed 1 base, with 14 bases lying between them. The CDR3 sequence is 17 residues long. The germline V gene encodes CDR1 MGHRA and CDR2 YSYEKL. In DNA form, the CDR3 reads TGCGCCAGCAGCCAAGGGGGCGCGGGGAAATCTGGAAACACCATATATTTT. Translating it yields CASSQGGAGKSGNTIYF.

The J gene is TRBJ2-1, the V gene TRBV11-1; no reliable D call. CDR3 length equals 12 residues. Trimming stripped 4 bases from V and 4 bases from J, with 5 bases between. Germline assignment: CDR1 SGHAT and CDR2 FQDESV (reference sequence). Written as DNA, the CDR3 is TGTGCCAGCAGCTACTCTTACAATGAGCAGTTCTTC. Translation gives CASSYSYNEQFF.

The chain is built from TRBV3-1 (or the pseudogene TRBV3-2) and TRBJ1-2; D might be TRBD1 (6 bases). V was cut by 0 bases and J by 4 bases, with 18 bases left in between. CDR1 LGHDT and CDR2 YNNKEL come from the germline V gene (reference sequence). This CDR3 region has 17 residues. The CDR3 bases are TGTGCCAGCAGCCAAGATTGGAGTACAGGGCTCGTCTATGGCTACACCTTC. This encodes CASSQDWSTGLVYGYTF.